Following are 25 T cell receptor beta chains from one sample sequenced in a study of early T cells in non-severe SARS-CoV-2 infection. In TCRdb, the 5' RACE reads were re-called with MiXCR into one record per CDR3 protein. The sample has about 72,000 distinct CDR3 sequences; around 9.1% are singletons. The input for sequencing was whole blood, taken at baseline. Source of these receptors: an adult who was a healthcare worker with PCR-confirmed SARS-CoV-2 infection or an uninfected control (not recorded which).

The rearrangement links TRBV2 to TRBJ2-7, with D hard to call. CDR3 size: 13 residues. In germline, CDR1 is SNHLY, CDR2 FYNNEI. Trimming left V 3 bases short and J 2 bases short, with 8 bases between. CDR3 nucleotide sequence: TGTGCCAGCAGTGAGGTCGTGACCTACGAGCAGTACTTC. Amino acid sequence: CASSEVVTYEQYF.

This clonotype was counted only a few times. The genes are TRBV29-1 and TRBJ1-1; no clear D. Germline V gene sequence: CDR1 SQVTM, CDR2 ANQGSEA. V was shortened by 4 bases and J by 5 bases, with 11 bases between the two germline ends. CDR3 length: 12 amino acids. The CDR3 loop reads CSVGLGRTEAFF. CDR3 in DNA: TGCAGCGTTGGATTGGGTCGGACTGAAGCTTTCTTT.

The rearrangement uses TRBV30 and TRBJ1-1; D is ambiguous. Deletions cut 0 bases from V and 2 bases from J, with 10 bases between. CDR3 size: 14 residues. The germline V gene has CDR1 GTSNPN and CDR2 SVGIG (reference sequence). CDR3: CAWSVQLFNTEAFF. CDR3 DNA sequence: TGTGCCTGGAGTGTACAATTATTTAACACTGAAGCTTTCTTT.

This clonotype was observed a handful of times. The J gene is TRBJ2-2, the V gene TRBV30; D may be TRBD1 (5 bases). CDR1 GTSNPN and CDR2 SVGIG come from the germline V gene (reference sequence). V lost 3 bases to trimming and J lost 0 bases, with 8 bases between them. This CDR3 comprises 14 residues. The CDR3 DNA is TGTGCCTGGAGCCAGGACACGAACACCGGGGAGCTGTTTTTT. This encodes CAWSQDTNTGELFF.

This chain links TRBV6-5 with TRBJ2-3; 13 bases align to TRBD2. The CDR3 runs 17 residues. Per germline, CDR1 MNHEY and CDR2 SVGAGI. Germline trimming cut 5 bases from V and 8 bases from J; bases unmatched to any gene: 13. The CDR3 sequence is CASSPHGLAGAPGTQYF. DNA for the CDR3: TGTGCCAGCAGTCCCCACGGACTAGCGGGGGCCCCCGGTACGCAGTATTTT.

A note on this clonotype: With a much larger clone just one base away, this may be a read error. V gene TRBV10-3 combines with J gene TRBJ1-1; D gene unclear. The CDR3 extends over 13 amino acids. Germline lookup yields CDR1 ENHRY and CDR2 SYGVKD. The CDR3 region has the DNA TGTGCCATCAGTGAGGGGAGGGTCACTGAAGATTTCTTT. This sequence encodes CAISEGRVTEDFF.

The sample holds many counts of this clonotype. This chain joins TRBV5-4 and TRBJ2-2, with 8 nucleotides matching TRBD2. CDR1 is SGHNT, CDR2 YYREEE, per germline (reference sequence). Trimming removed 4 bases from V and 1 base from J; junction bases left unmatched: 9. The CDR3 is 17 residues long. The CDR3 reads CASSRYGGGRNTGELFF. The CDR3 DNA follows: TGTGCCAGCAGCCGCTACGGGGGGGGCCGGAACACCGGGGAGCTGTTTTTT.

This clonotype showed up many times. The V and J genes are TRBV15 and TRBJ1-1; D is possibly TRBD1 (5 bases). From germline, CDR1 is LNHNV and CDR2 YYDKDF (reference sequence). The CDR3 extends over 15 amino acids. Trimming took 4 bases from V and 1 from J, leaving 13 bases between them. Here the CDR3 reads CATSKSGLANTEAFF. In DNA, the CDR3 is TGTGCCACCAGCAAGTCAGGGTTAGCGAACACTGAAGCTTTCTTT.

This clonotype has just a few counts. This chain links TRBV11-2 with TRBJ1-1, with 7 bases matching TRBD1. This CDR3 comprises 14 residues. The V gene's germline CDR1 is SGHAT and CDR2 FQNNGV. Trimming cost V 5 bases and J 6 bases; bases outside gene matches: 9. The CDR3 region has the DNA TGTGCCAGCAGCCCCTCCAGGGGGAGAGCTGAAGCTTTCTTT. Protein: CASSPSRGRAEAFF.

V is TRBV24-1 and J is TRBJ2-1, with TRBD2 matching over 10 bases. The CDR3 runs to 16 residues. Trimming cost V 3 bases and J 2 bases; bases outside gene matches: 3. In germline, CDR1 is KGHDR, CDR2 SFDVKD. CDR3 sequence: CATSDTSGEAYNEQFF. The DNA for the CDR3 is TGTGCCACCAGTGATACTAGCGGGGAAGCCTACAATGAGCAGTTCTTC.

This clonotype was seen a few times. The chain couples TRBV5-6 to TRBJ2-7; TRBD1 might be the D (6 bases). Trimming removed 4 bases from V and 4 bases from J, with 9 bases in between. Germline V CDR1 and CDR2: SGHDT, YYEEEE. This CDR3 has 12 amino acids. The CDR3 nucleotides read TGTGCCAGCAGCATCGACAGGTACGAGCAGTACTTC. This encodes CASSIDRYEQYF. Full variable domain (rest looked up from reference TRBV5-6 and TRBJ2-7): DAGVTQSPTHLIKTRGQQVTLRCSPKSGHDTVSWYQQALGQGPQFIFQYYEEEERQRGNFPDRFSGHQFPNYSSELNVNALLLGDSALYLCASSIDRYEQYFGPGTRLTVT.

The CDR3: CASRSASGNEQFF. The CDR3 nucleotides are TGTGCCAGCAGATCGGCTAGCGGCAATGAGCAGTTCTTC. The chain joins TRBV6-4 to TRBJ2-1; TRBD2 aligns across 7 bases. V lost 6 bases to trimming and J lost 6 bases; unmatched junction nucleotides: 5. Per the germline V gene, CDR1 is MRHNA and CDR2 is SNTAGT. The length of the CDR3 is 13 residues.

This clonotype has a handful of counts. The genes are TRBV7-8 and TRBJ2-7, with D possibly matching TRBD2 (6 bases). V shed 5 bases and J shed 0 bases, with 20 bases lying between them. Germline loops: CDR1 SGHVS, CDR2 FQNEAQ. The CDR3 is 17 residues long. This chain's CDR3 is CASSLMWGDSLSYEQYF. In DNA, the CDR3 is TGTGCCAGCAGCCTCATGTGGGGGGACTCCCTCTCCTACGAGCAGTACTTC.

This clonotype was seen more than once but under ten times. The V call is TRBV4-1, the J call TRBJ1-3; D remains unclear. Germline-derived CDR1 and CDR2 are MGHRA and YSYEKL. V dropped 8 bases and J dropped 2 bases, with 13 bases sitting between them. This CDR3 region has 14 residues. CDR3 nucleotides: TGCGCCAGCGCGGGCTTGGTAGCTGGAAACACCATATATTTT. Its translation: CASAGLVAGNTIYF.

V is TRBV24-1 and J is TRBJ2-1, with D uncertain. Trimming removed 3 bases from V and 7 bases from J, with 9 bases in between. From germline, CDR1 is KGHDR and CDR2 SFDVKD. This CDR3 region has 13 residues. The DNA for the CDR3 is TGTGCCACCAGTGATGACTCCCCTAATGAGCAGTTCTTC. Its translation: CATSDDSPNEQFF.

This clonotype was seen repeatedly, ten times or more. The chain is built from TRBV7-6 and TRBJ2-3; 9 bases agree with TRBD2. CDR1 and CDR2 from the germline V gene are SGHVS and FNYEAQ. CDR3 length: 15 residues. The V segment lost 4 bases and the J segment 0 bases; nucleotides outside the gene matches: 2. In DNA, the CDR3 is TGTGCCAGCAGCTCTAGCGGGGCTAGCACAGATACGCAGTATTTT. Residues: CASSSSGASTDTQYF.

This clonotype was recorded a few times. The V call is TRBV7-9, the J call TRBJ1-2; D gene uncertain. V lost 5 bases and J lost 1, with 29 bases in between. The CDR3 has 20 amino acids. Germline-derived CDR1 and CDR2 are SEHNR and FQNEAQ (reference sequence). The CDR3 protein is CASSLGSGRGKSPINYGYTF. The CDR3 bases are TGTGCCAGCAGCCTAGGCTCCGGGAGAGGAAAATCTCCTATTAACTATGGCTACACCTTC.

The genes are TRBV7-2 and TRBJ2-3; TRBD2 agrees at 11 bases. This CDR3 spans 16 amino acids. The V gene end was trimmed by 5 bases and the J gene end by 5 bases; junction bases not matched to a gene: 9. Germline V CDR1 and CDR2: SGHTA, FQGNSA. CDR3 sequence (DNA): TGTGCCAGCAGCGTATTAGCGGGGGGGCATGGAGATACGCAGTATTTT. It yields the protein CASSVLAGGHGDTQYF.

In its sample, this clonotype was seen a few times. The CDR3 nucleotides read TGTGCCAGCAGCCACCGGGACCCCCCTAGAGATACGCAGTATTTT. This codes for CASSHRDPPRDTQYF. The rearrangement links TRBV11-2 to TRBJ2-3; either TRBD1 or TRBD2 may fit D (5 bases each). The CDR3 is 15 amino acids. CDR1 and CDR2 (germline): SGHAT, FQNNGV. The germline V and J ends were trimmed by 5 bases and 5 bases, with 17 bases remaining between them.

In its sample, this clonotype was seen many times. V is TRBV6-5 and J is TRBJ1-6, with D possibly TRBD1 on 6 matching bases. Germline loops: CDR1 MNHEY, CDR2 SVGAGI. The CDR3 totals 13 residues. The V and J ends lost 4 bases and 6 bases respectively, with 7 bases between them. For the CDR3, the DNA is TGTGCCAGCAGTTGGACAGTTAATTCACCCCTCCACTTT. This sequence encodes CASSWTVNSPLHF.

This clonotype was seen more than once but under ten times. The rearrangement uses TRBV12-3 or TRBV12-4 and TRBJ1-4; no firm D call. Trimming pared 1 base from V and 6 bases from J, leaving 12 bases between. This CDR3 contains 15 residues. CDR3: CASSLGEIRYEKLFF. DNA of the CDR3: TGTGCCAGCAGTTTAGGTGAGATCCGGTATGAAAAACTGTTTTTT.

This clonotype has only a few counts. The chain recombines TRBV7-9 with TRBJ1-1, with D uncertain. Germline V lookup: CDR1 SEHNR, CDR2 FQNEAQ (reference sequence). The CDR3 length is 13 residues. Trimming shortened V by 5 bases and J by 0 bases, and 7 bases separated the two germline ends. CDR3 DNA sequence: TGTGCCAGCAGCCCTCAGATGAACACTGAAGCTTTCTTT. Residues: CASSPQMNTEAFF.

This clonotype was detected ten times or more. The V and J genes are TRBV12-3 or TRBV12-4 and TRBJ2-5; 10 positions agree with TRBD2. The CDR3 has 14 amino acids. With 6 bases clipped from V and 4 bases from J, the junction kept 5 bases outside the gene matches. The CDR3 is CASSRLAGVETQYF. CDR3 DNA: TGTGCCAGCAGCCGCCTAGCGGGGGTAGAGACCCAGTACTTC.

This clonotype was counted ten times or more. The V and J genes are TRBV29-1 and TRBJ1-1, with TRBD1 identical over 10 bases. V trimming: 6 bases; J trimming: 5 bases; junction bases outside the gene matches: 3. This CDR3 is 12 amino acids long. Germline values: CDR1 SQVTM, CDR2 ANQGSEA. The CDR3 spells CSVPDRGTEAFF. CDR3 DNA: TGCAGCGTGCCGGACAGGGGGACTGAAGCTTTCTTT. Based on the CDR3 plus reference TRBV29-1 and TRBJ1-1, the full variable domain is SAVISQKPSRDICQRGTSLTIQCQVDSQVTMMFWYRQQPGQSLTLIATANQGSEATYESGFVIDKFPISRPNLTFSTLTVSNMSPEDSSIYLCSVPDRGTEAFFGQGTRLTVV.

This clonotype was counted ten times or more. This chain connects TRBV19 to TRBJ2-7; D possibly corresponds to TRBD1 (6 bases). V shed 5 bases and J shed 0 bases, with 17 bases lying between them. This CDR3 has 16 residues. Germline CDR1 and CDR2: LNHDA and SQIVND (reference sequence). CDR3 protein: CASSEPLTGSSYEQYF. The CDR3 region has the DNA TGTGCCAGTAGTGAACCCCTGACAGGATCCTCCTACGAGCAGTACTTC.